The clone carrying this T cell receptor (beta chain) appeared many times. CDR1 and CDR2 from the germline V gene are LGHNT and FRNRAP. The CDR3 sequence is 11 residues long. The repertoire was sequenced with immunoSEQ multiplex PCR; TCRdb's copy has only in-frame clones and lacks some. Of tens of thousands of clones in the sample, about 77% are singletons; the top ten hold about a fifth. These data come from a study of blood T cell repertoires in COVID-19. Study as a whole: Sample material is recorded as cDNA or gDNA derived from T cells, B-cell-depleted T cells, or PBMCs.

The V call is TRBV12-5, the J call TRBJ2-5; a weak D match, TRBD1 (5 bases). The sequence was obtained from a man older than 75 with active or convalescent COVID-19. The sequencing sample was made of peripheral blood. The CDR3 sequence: CASGLLETQYF. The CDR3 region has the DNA TGTGCCTCAGGGCTGTTGGAGACCCAGTACTTC.